This T cell receptor (beta chain) was obtained from a study of T-cell reconstitution after alpha-beta-depleted transplantation in children. General study findings and limits: Counts and diversity of T cells one year after transplant came mostly from newly produced T cells.

Concerning this clonotype: Its specificity is unknown.

Unique molecular identifiers were built into the TCRbeta library. TCRdb used MiXCR to reprocess the PCR reads, holding one entry per CDR3 protein. Altogether 500,000 or so distinct CDR3 sequences are present, about an eighth being singletons, with the ten largest covering less than 15%. Unmatched junction bases numbered 9, after V lost 0 bases and J lost 4 bases. Germline V gene data show CDR1 as LGHDT and CDR2 as YNNKEL (reference sequence). There are 17 residues in the CDR3. The specimen comprised PBMCs, mostly from graft donor cells, sampled 180 days after TCRalphabeta/CD19-depleted stem cell transplant. V is TRBV3-1 and J is TRBJ2-5; 9 bases map to TRBD1. This clonotype was obtained from a female patient between 2 and 15 years old who had a stem cell transplant for aplastic anemia, so the T cells may come from the graft donor. Here the CDR3 reads CASSQEAGTGWGETQYF. DNA of the CDR3: TGTGCCAGCAGCCAAGAGGCCGGGACAGGGTGGGGAGAGACCCAGTACTTC.